Listed below are T cell receptor beta chains from one sample, sequenced in a study of blood T cell repertoires in COVID-19. Repertoires were generated with immunoSEQ multiplex PCR, while TCRdb's copy carries only in-frame clones and drops some. This sample has approximately 270,000 clones, with 80% to 90% found just once. The specimen was PBMCs or T cells enriched from blood (not recorded which). The receptors were sampled from a woman in her fifties or sixties who had recovered from COVID-19. The CDR3 runs from the conserved cysteine through the conserved F or W. Each record gives: D gene, V gene, clone size, J gene, CDR3 protein, CDR3 DNA. The D gene is left open where the match is weak. The size field is filled for only some rows; it gives once, few, many or a size class.

TRBD1	TRBV27	-	TRBJ1-6	CASSFGTENSPLHF	TGTGCCAGCAGTTTCGGGACAGAGAATTCACCCCTCCACTTT
TRBD2	TRBV3-1/TRBV3-2	-	TRBJ2-5	CASSQAEGEGGETQYF	TGTGCCAGCAGCCAAGCTGAAGGGGAGGGCGGAGAGACCCAGTACTTC
-	TRBV3-1/TRBV3-2	-	TRBJ1-4	CASSQLEKLFF	TGTGCCAGCAGCCAATTAGAAAAACTGTTTTTT
-	TRBV6-1	-	TRBJ2-5	CASSEDRVQETQYF	TGTGCCAGCAGTGAAGACAGGGTTCAAGAGACCCAGTACTTC
TRBD1	TRBV28	-	TRBJ1-1	CASSLSGTGGTEAFF	TGTGCCAGCAGTTTAAGTGGGACAGGGGGGACTGAAGCTTTCTTT
TRBD2	TRBV7-3	-	TRBJ2-1	CASSLPKREGYNEQFF	TGTGCCAGCAGCTTACCAAAGCGGGAGGGCTACAATGAGCAGTTCTTC
TRBD1	TRBV6-1	-	TRBJ2-7	CASSELDRGWYEQYF	TGTGCCAGCAGTGAATTGGACAGGGGCTGGTACGAGCAGTACTTC
-	TRBV28	-	TRBJ1-1	CASIHRSAEAFF	TGTGCCAGCATCCACAGGTCTGCTGAAGCTTTCTTT
TRBD2	TRBV27	-	TRBJ2-1	CASTRTSGRNEQFF	TGTGCCAGCACCCGGACTAGCGGGAGGAATGAGCAGTTCTTC
TRBD1	TRBV30	-	TRBJ1-4	CAWNQGQGSEKLFF	TGTGCCTGGAACCAGGGACAGGGGAGCGAAAAACTGTTTTTT
-	TRBV28	few	TRBJ2-3	CASSSGQGTTDTQYF	TGTGCCAGCAGTTCCGGCCAGGGGACAACAGATACGCAGTATTTT
TRBD1	TRBV10-3	-	TRBJ1-1	CAISDNRGDTEAFF	TGTGCCATCAGTGATAACAGGGGGGACACTGAAGCTTTCTTT